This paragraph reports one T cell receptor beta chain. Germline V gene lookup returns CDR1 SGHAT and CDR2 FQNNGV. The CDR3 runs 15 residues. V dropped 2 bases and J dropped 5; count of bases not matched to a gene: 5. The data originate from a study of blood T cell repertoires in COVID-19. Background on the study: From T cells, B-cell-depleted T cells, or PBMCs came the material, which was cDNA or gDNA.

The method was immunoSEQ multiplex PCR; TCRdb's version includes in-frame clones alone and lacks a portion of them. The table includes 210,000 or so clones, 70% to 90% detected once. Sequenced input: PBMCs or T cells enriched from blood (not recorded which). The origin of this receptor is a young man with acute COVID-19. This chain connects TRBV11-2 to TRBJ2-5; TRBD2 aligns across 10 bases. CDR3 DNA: TGTGCCAGCAGCTTAAGGCTAGCGGGGGCGGAGACCCAGTACTTC. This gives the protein CASSLRLAGAETQYF.